This TCR beta chain was identified in a study of T cells in Graves' hyperthyroidism and ophthalmopathy. The investigators amplified TCR beta CDR3 regions from RNA transcripts. The study used the HTBI primer set for a first-round RT-PCR of the TCR CDR3. TCRdb re-analysed the multiplex PCR reads in MiXCR, keeping a single row per CDR3 protein. The sample lists some 350,000 distinct CDR3 sequences; around 25% were seen once. The hyperthyroidism patients had all been newly diagnosed, and their disease duration was under 2 months. Their ages ranged from 18 to 65 years. V lost 4 bases, J lost 4 bases, and 9 bases stayed unmatched. Germline V lookup: CDR1 KGHDR, CDR2 SFDVKD. This CDR3 is 16 amino acids long.

The clonotype was recovered from a man over 45 with Graves' hyperthyroidism. The sequenced material came from blood. The chain has TRBV24-1 and TRBJ2-5, with 9 nucleotides matching TRBD1. This CDR3 reads CATSDPGTGIGETQYF. The DNA for the CDR3 is TGTGCCACCAGTGACCCCGGGACAGGGATTGGAGAGACCCAGTACTTC.